This TCR beta chain was documented in a study of T cell repertoires in cytomegalovirus infection. Turning to the study itself: In public TCR beta signatures, there were indications of both CMV infection and matching HLA type.

This clonotype was seen repeatedly, ten times or more. Its antigen is unidentified. Trimming cost V 6 bases and J 5 bases; bases outside gene matches: 9. The CDR3 extends over 16 amino acids. Germline V CDR1 and CDR2: SGHTA, FQGNSA. TCRdb passed the reads through MiXCR, listing each CDR3 protein once. Altogether 250,000 to 300,000 distinct CDR3 sequences are present, roughly a fifth being singletons, with the ten largest covering approximately 19%. The sequence came from a human donor in good health (CMV status not recorded). Some clones in this sample may be carry-over from other donors' samples. The V and J genes are TRBV7-2 and TRBJ2-3; TRBD1 agrees at 12 bases. The input for sequencing was cultured PBMCs, taken from culture after CMV antigen stimulation. The CDR3 DNA sequence: TGTGCCAGCAGGGTAGGGGGACAGGGGGCTGTAGATACGCAGTATTTT. Translated: CASRVGGQGAVDTQYF.